The 14 T cell receptor beta chains presented below share a single source sample, sequenced in a study of OX40 agonist ivuxolimab in advanced cancers. Method: immunoSEQ multiplex PCR; TCRdb's copy keeps in-frame clones and lacks some. The repertoire includes around 78,000 clones, 81% of them detected once, and roughly 4.9% sits in the top ten. Sequences were derived from CD4+ or CD8+ T cells sorted from blood, sampled in a trial of the OX40 agonist ivuxolimab. These receptor sequences come from an adult with an advanced solid tumor such as melanoma, head and neck, liver or kidney cancer.

This chain's CDR3 is CASSARLNQPQHF. DNA for the CDR3: TGTGCCAGCAGTGCCAGACTTAATCAGCCCCAGCATTTT. The genes are TRBV27 and TRBJ1-5; unclear D gene. Deletions cut 5 bases from V and 4 bases from J, with 9 bases between. Germline V CDR1 and CDR2: MNHEY, SMNVEV (reference sequence). The CDR3 runs 13 residues.

The J gene is TRBJ2-1, the V gene TRBV18, with D perhaps assigned TRBD1 or TRBD2 (6 bases each). Germline loops: CDR1 KGHSH, CDR2 LQKENI. Between the trimmed V and J ends, which lost 1 base and 7 bases, there was a span of 17 bases. There are 16 residues in the CDR3. CDR3 DNA sequence: TGTGCCAGCTCACCACGCCCCGGGAGACAGGTAAATGAGCAGTTCTTC. Protein sequence: CASSPRPGRQVNEQFF.

In this sample, this clone turned up once. V gene TRBV5-1 combines with J gene TRBJ2-1, with D perhaps matching TRBD2 (5 bases). The V end lost 0 bases, the J end lost 6 bases, and 7 bases lay between the germline ends. Germline V lookup: CDR1 SGHRS, CDR2 YFSETQ. The CDR3 loop spans 13 amino acids. DNA of the CDR3: TGCGCCAGCAGCTTGGGCCGGGGCAATGAGCAGTTCTTC. It is translated as CASSLGRGNEQFF. Drawing the rest from reference TRBV5-1 and TRBJ2-1, the complete variable domain is KAGVTQTPRYLIKTRGQQVTLSCSPISGHRSVSWYQQTPGQGLQFLFEYFSETQRNKGNFPGRFSGRQFSNSRSEMNVSTLELGDSALYLCASSLGRGNEQFFGPGTRLTVL.

The chain combines TRBV18 with TRBJ2-1, with a tentative D call TRBD2 (6 bases). The germline V and J ends were trimmed by 3 bases and 0 bases, with 12 bases remaining between them. The germline V gene encodes CDR1 KGHSH and CDR2 LQKENI. The CDR3 consists of 16 residues. The CDR3 DNA reads as TGTGCCAGCTCACCGAGGGAGGAGGGCTCCTACAATGAGCAGTTCTTC. Translated, it gives CASSPREEGSYNEQFF.

The chain joins TRBV9 to TRBJ2-5, with TRBD1 matching 7 bases. The ends lost 3 bases at V and 5 bases at J; junction bases unmatched: 4. Germline CDR1 is SGDLS and CDR2 is YYNGEE. The CDR3 runs 13 residues. CDR3: CASSGQGFETQYF. CDR3 bases: TGTGCCAGCAGCGGACAGGGTTTCGAGACCCAGTACTTC.

This rearrangement joins TRBV6-1 to TRBJ2-5; 7 nucleotides line up with TRBD1. This CDR3 has 15 residues. The J segment lost 4 bases and the V segment lost 4 bases, leaving 9 bases of the junction unmatched. CDR1 and CDR2 (germline): MNHNS, SASEGT. CDR3 coding DNA: TGTGCCAGCAGTGTCAACCGGGACAGCGGAGAGACCCAGTACTTC. Its translation is CASSVNRDSGETQYF.

This clone appeared once. The sample contains more than one DNA sequence encoding this CDR3. This chain joins TRBV7-9 and TRBJ2-7; 7 bases are a match to TRBD2. The V gene's germline CDR1 is SEHNR and CDR2 FQNEAQ (reference sequence). Germline trimming cut 6 bases from V and 2 bases from J; bases unmatched to any gene: 4. The CDR3 consists of 13 residues. As DNA, the CDR3 is TGTGCCAGCAGTTCAGGGAGGGCCTACGAGCAGTACTTC. This translates into CASSSGRAYEQYF.

V and J are TRBV2 and TRBJ1-5; D ambiguous. CDR3 length equals 14 residues. V shed 9 bases and J shed 3 bases, with 15 bases lying between them. The germline V gene encodes CDR1 SNHLY and CDR2 FYNNEI. The CDR3 spells CASQTTGYNQPQHF. CDR3 in DNA: TGTGCCAGTCAAACAACGGGTTACAATCAGCCCCAGCATTTT.

V is TRBV7-2 and J is TRBJ1-2; D is possibly TRBD1 (5 bases). The CDR3 runs 15 residues. The V gene lost 4 bases and the J gene lost 8 bases, with 20 bases spanning the gap. CDR1 SGHTA and CDR2 FQGNSA come from the germline V gene. CDR3 coding DNA: TGTGCCAGCAGCTCCCTTTTCAGGGATTCGGAAGGCTACACCTTC. Amino acid sequence: CASSSLFRDSEGYTF. The full variable domain, completed using reference TRBV7-2 and TRBJ1-2, is GAGVSQSPSNKVTEKGKDVELRCDPISGHTALYWYRQSLGQGLEFLIYFQGNSAPDKSGLPSDRFSAERTGGSVSTLTIQRTQQEDSAVYLCASSSLFRDSEGYTFGSGTRLTVV.

This CDR3 reads CASSDTRGTDTQYF. The DNA for the CDR3 is TGCGCCAGCAGTGATACACGGGGCACAGATACGCAGTATTTT. The chain combines TRBV10-2 with TRBJ2-3; D uncertain. The CDR3 sequence is 14 residues long. CDR1 and CDR2 (germline): WSHSY, SAAADI. V was shortened by 3 bases and J by 1 base, with 8 bases between the two germline ends.

The V and J genes are TRBV5-1 and TRBJ2-7, with D uncertain. The CDR3 contains 16 residues. Trimming shortened V by 3 bases and J by 7 bases, and 23 bases separated the two germline ends. The germline CDR1 and CDR2 sequences are SGHRS and YFSETQ. The CDR3 loop reads CASSSADGLSRREQYF. CDR3 bases: TGCGCCAGCAGCTCGGCGGACGGTTTATCCCGACGGGAGCAGTACTTC.

The chain is built from TRBV27 and TRBJ1-3; D remains ambiguous. In germline, CDR1 is MNHEY, CDR2 SMNVEV (reference sequence). V was clipped by 6 bases and J by 0 bases, with 6 bases between them. This CDR3 is 13 amino acids long. CDR3 coding DNA: TGTGCCAGCAGCCTCTCCTCTGGAAACACCATATATTTT. Translation gives CASSLSSGNTIYF.

The rearrangement joins TRBV5-1 to TRBJ1-4, with D unresolved. This CDR3 is 14 amino acids long. Trimming removed 5 bases at V and 1 base at J, with 9 bases between. Germline V lookup: CDR1 SGHRS, CDR2 YFSETQ. The CDR3 coding sequence is TGCGCCAGCAGTAGGAGAGAAACTAATGAAAAACTGTTTTTT. Its translation is CASSRRETNEKLFF.

The chain joins TRBV10-2 to TRBJ2-7; 9 bases align to TRBD2. CDR3 size: 14 residues. In germline, CDR1 is WSHSY, CDR2 SAAADI. V trimming: 7 bases; J trimming: 7 bases; junction bases outside the gene matches: 11. The chain's CDR3 is CASTEAGGQTEQYF. The CDR3 region has the DNA TGCGCCAGCACGGAGGCGGGGGGGCAAACTGAGCAGTACTTC.